Presented here are 4 T cell receptor beta chains from one specimen sequenced in a study of T cell responses to AZD1222 COVID-19 vaccine. Measured with immunoSEQ multiplex PCR; TCRdb has only the in-frame clones, and not every one. Of around 84,000 clones in the sample, roughly 88% are singletons; the top ten hold 4.5% to 6%. Sequencing used peripheral blood, obtained on day 0 of AZD1222 vaccination. The source of these receptors is an adult in good health.

The rearrangement uses TRBV5-6 and TRBJ1-5; D remains unclear. Germline V gene data show CDR1 as SGHDT and CDR2 as YYEEEE. Deletions cut 2 bases from V and 9 bases from J, with 15 bases between. CDR3 size: 14 residues. CDR3: CASSLGRNLGPQHF. CDR3 bases: TGTGCCAGCAGCTTAGGGCGGAACTTAGGGCCCCAGCATTTT.

The CDR3 sequence: CASSLAHRGYEQYF. Here the CDR3 DNA reads TGTGCCAGCAGCTTAGCCCACAGGGGCTACGAGCAGTACTTC. The chain couples TRBV7-8 to TRBJ2-7, with TRBD1 identical over 7 bases. This CDR3 comprises 14 residues. Germline V CDR1 and CDR2: SGHVS, FQNEAQ. V lost 0 bases to trimming and J lost 3 bases; unmatched junction nucleotides: 2.

The rearrangement links TRBV7-2 to TRBJ2-7; D remains unclear. The CDR3 covers 13 residues. The V gene's germline CDR1 is SGHTA and CDR2 FQGNSA. V was cut by 7 bases and J by 3 bases, with 13 bases left in between. The CDR3 coding sequence is TGTGCCAGCACCCCCCAATTGAACTACGAGCAGTACTTC. It yields the protein CASTPQLNYEQYF.

The chain carries TRBV6-5 and TRBJ2-1; a weak D match, TRBD2 (6 bases). V shed 3 bases and J shed 0 bases, with 9 bases lying between them. Germline V CDR1 and CDR2: MNHEY, SVGAGI. The CDR3 totals 15 residues. The CDR3 DNA follows: TGTGCCAGCAGTTATGAGGGAGGCTCCTACAATGAGCAGTTCTTC. Its translation: CASSYEGGSYNEQFF.